These T cell receptor beta chains were read from a single sample in a study of CD8 T cells in ankylosing spondylitis. TCRdb analysed the 5' RACE reads with MiXCR anew, one entry per CDR3 protein. The sample has hundreds of thousands of distinct CDR3 sequences, over 9.5% seen once. The sequencing input was blood, either unsorted or a sorted T cell fraction (not recorded which). Receptors were obtained from a male donor with ankylosing spondylitis or in good health (not recorded which). The CDR3 runs from the conserved cysteine through the conserved F or W. D genes are given only for firm matches. Clone size is given for some rows only: seen once, a few or many times, or a class if the clone is expanded.

TRBV11-2,TRBJ2-2,NA,NA,17,TGTGCCAGCAGCTTAGTGTGGGGGCCCAGGGTCACCGGGGAGCTGTTTTTT,CASSLVWGPRVTGELFF
TRBV6-5,TRBJ2-2,many,TRBD2,15,TGTGCCAGCAGTTACTCGGGACTAGCAGGCGGGGAGCTGTTTTTT,CASSYSGLAGGELFF
TRBV6-1,TRBJ1-2,NA,TRBD1,14,TGTGCCAGCAGTGAGGACAGGGTAAACTATGGCTACACCTTC,CASSEDRVNYGYTF
TRBV20-1,TRBJ2-1,few,TRBD1,15,TGCAGTGCTGCCTGGGACAGTGGCTCCTACAATGAGCAGTTCTTC,CSAAWDSGSYNEQFF
TRBV12-3/TRBV12-4,TRBJ2-7,NA,TRBD1,13,TGTGCCAGCAATGACAGGGTGGCCTACGAGCAGTACTTC,CASNDRVAYEQYF
TRBV12-3/TRBV12-4,TRBJ1-2,many,NA,12,TGTGCCAGCAGTTTAGGCGCCTCGGGGTGCACCTTC,CASSLGASGCTF
TRBV18,TRBJ2-7,NA,NA,13,TGTGCCAGCTCACCTCTTCCACAGGGCGAGCAGTACTTC,CASSPLPQGEQYF
TRBV12-3/TRBV12-4,TRBJ1-5,NA,NA,13,TGTGCCAGCAGTTTTTATAGCAATCAGCCCCAGCATTTT,CASSFYSNQPQHF
TRBV27,TRBJ2-7,many,TRBD1,13,TGTGCCAGCAGTCTCCGACAGGGCCACGAGCAGTACTTC,CASSLRQGHEQYF
TRBV24-1,TRBJ2-1,many,NA,17,TGTGCCACCAGTGACCAGACAGTGCATCGCTCCTACAATGAGCAGTTCTTC,CATSDQTVHRSYNEQFF